One sample yielded the 21 T cell receptor beta chains listed below, sequenced in a study of T cells in Graves' hyperthyroidism and ophthalmopathy (dated by TCRdb to between 2019 and 2020). The library was generated by multiplex PCR. Sequencing was carried out with an Illumina HiSeq 2000. Amplification of TCR beta CDR3 regions was carried out from RNA transcripts. A first-round RT-PCR of the TCR CDR3 used the HTBI primer set with the Qiagen OneStep RT-PCR kit. The public sequencing data were trimmed at Q25 with fastp and processed into clonotypes with MiXCR by TCRdb, which kept only in-frame beta chains. Rows are unified per CDR3 protein, each entry keeping the most common DNA and genes. The sample table contains about 300,000 distinct CDR3 sequences; only one count was recorded for 25% to 30% of them. The ten largest account for roughly a quarter of the sample. The sequencing sample was made of blood. The receptors originated from a man aged 40-55 years with Graves' hyperthyroidism that later progressed to Graves' ophthalmopathy.

The table lists this clonotype with many counts. This chain connects TRBV27 to TRBJ2-7, with D possibly TRBD1 on 6 matching bases. CDR3 length: 16 residues. The germline CDR1 and CDR2 sequences are MNHEY and SMNVEV (reference sequence). Between the trimmed V and J ends, which lost 5 bases and 0 bases, there was a span of 17 bases. CDR3 sequence: CASSGVGTPFSYEQYF. Written as DNA, the CDR3 is TGTGCCAGCAGTGGAGTTGGGACACCTTTCTCCTACGAGCAGTACTTC.

V is TRBV7-9 and J is TRBJ2-7; D is possibly TRBD1 (6 bases). With 5 bases removed from V and 5 bases from J, the gap between germline ends came to 13 bases. CDR1 and CDR2 (germline): SEHNR, FQNEAQ (reference sequence). The CDR3 runs to 13 residues. Here the CDR3 DNA reads TGTGCCAGCAGCCAATACAGGGATAACGAGCAGTACTTC. The encoded protein is CASSQYRDNEQYF.

The rearrangement joins TRBV20-1 to TRBJ2-7; D perhaps matches TRBD2 (6 bases). From germline, CDR1 is DFQATT and CDR2 SNEGSKA (reference sequence). The V gene lost 5 bases and the J gene lost 3 bases, with 14 bases spanning the gap. CDR3 length equals 13 residues. This CDR3 is CSAWGLDNYEQYF. The CDR3 DNA follows: TGCAGTGCTTGGGGACTGGACAACTACGAGCAGTACTTC.

This clonotype came up many times. The rearrangement uses TRBV5-1 and TRBJ2-5; D not resolved. Per the germline V gene, CDR1 is SGHRS and CDR2 is YFSETQ. V gave up 1 base and J gave up 1 base, with 11 bases separating them. The CDR3 extends over 15 amino acids. The CDR3 region has the DNA TGCGCCAGCAGCTTGTTGGCAGGTGCCCAAGAGACCCAGTACTTC. Protein product: CASSLLAGAQETQYF.

The chain recombines TRBV10-2 with TRBJ2-7; TRBD2 matches 7 bases. The V segment lost 5 bases and the J segment 3 bases; nucleotides outside the gene matches: 4. The CDR3 covers 13 residues. Germline V gives CDR1 WSHSY, CDR2 SAAADI. CDR3 sequence reads: CASSNGRNYEQYF. CDR3 coding DNA: TGCGCCAGCAGTAACGGGAGGAACTACGAGCAGTACTTC.

In its sample, this clonotype was seen many times. The V call is TRBV6-5, the J call TRBJ2-7; D unresolved. Germline loops: CDR1 MNHEY, CDR2 SVGAGI. V was clipped by 6 bases and J by 0 bases, with 9 bases between them. The CDR3 covers 13 residues. The CDR3 DNA reads TGTGCCAGCAGAAGTCAATACTCCTACGAGCAGTACTTC. It encodes CASRSQYSYEQYF.

There are many counts of this clonotype. The chain links TRBV5-1 to TRBJ1-5; D unclear. Looked up from germline, CDR1 is SGHRS and CDR2 is YFSETQ. The V and J ends lost 6 bases and 0 bases respectively, with 10 bases between them. The CDR3 consists of 14 residues. CDR3 in DNA: TGCGCCAGCATTCCGGCGGCTAGCAATCAGCCCCAGCATTTT. It yields the protein CASIPAASNQPQHF.

This clonotype was seen many times. CDR3 protein: CASSEIGSQETQYF. DNA for the CDR3: TGCGCCAGCAGTGAGATCGGGTCCCAAGAGACCCAGTACTTC. This sequence joins TRBV10-2 and TRBJ2-5, with D unresolved. Trimming left V 2 bases short and J 1 base short, with 8 bases between. The CDR3 contains 14 residues. Germline V gives CDR1 WSHSY, CDR2 SAAADI.

This clonotype was detected ten times or more. V is TRBV6-2 or TRBV6-3 and J is TRBJ1-5; D is unresolved. Deletions cut 5 bases from V and 7 bases from J, with 21 bases between. The CDR3 has 16 amino acids. The germline CDR1 and CDR2 sequences are MNHEY and SVGEGT. CDR3 nucleotides: TGTGCCAGCAGTCCCCTAGTCGGTGGGGTAGGCCAGCCCCAGCATTTT. It codes for CASSPLVGGVGQPQHF.

This clonotype showed up many times. The chain carries TRBV7-8 and TRBJ1-1; 9 nucleotides match TRBD1. The CDR3 consists of 15 residues. The V gene's germline CDR1 is SGHVS and CDR2 FQNEAQ. J was trimmed by 2 bases and V by 7 bases; bases with no gene match: 8. The CDR3 coding sequence is TGTGCCAGCAAATATTCGGGACAGGGAAACACTGAAGCTTTCTTT. It specifies CASKYSGQGNTEAFF.

This clonotype was seen at least ten times. The genes are TRBV25-1 and TRBJ1-1; 7 bases are a match to TRBD1. The CDR3 has 13 residues. V lost 3 bases and J lost 6; bases outside the gene matches: 4. The V gene's germline CDR1 is MGHDK and CDR2 SYGVNS. In DNA, the CDR3 is TGTGCCAGCAGTGAGCAGGGGGACTCTGAAGCTTTCTTT. Translation gives CASSEQGDSEAFF.

This clonotype was observed many times. V and J are TRBV7-2 and TRBJ1-5; no firm D call. Trimming shortened V by 5 bases and J by 0 bases, and 14 bases separated the two germline ends. CDR1 SGHTA and CDR2 FQGNSA come from the germline V gene. The length of the CDR3 is 16 residues. The CDR3 loop reads CASSDYRFNSNQPQHF. CDR3 nucleotides: TGTGCCAGCAGCGATTACCGCTTCAATAGCAATCAGCCCCAGCATTTT. Combining the CDR3 with reference TRBV7-2 and TRBJ1-5 gives the whole variable domain GAGVSQSPSNKVTEKGKDVELRCDPISGHTALYWYRQSLGQGLEFLIYFQGNSAPDKSGLPSDRFSAERTGGSVSTLTIQRTQQEDSAVYLCASSDYRFNSNQPQHFGDGTRLSIL.

This clonotype was seen ten or more times. The genes are TRBV20-1 and TRBJ1-3; tentatively, D is TRBD1 (5 bases). CDR1 and CDR2 (germline): DFQATT, SNEGSKA (reference sequence). The CDR3 extends over 13 amino acids. The V end was cut by 0 bases, the J end by 7 bases, with 10 bases between. CDR3 sequence: CSARDRQRNTIYF. CDR3 nucleotide sequence: TGCAGTGCTAGAGATAGACAGCGGAACACCATATATTTT.

At least ten counts were recorded for this clonotype. This chain joins TRBV2 and TRBJ1-2; D might be TRBD1 (5 bases). This CDR3 has 13 residues. Germline assignment: CDR1 SNHLY and CDR2 FYNNEI. Trimming left V 6 bases short and J 3 bases short, with 11 bases between. CDR3 bases: TGTGCCAGCAGGATCGGAGGGGACTATGGCTACACCTTC. Translated: CASRIGGDYGYTF.

The V and J genes are TRBV20-1 and TRBJ1-1; 10 bases are shared with TRBD1. V was pared by 6 bases and J by 4 bases, with 11 bases of the junction left unmatched. The CDR3 consists of 15 residues. Germline V gene sequence: CDR1 DFQATT, CDR2 SNEGSKA (reference sequence). In DNA form, the CDR3 reads TGCAGTGCGCGAACCTTCGGGACAGGGGTCACTGAAGCTTTCTTT. It is translated as CSARTFGTGVTEAFF.

This clonotype was found many times. V and J are TRBV11-2 and TRBJ2-7; TRBD2 aligns across 7 bases. Germline values: CDR1 SGHAT, CDR2 FQNNGV. J was trimmed by 4 bases and V by 1 base; bases with no gene match: 7. This CDR3 has 15 residues. The DNA for the CDR3 is TGTGCCAGCAGCTTAGGTTCTAGCGGAGCGTACGAGCAGTACTTC. This encodes CASSLGSSGAYEQYF.

The sample holds many counts of this clonotype. The J gene is TRBJ1-2, the V gene TRBV12-3 or TRBV12-4, with TRBD1 as a possible D gene (6 bases). The V gene lost 4 bases and the J gene lost 7 bases, with 13 bases spanning the gap. The CDR3 sequence is 13 residues long. The CDR3 region is CASSSQGSFGYTF. The CDR3 nucleotides are TGTGCCAGCAGTTCACAGGGAAGTTTTGGCTACACCTTC.

The sample holds many counts of this clonotype. J is TRBJ2-2 and V is TRBV2, with D hard to call. Germline values: CDR1 SNHLY, CDR2 FYNNEI. V was pared by 6 bases and J by 2 bases, with 10 bases between. This CDR3 is 14 amino acids long. This CDR3 is CASRPGANTGELFF. Written as DNA, the CDR3 is TGTGCCAGCAGACCAGGAGCCAACACCGGGGAGCTGTTTTTT.

The DNA for the CDR3 is TGTGCCAGCAGCTTAGTATATAACACCGGGGAGCTGTTTTTT. It is translated as CASSLVYNTGELFF. The chain couples TRBV11-2 to TRBJ2-2; no reliable D call. The CDR3 consists of 14 residues. The V end was cut by 1 base, the J end by 2 bases, with 5 bases between. Per germline, CDR1 SGHAT and CDR2 FQNNGV.

This clonotype was recorded many times. The V call is TRBV7-9, the J call TRBJ2-2; no clear D. CDR1 and CDR2 from the germline V gene are SEHNR and FQNEAQ (reference sequence). With 6 bases removed from V and 6 bases from J, the gap between germline ends came to 14 bases. There are 14 residues in the CDR3. The CDR3 DNA reads TGTGCCAGCAGTTCAGGTCCCAACCCCGGGGAGCTGTTTTTT. Protein sequence: CASSSGPNPGELFF.

Many counts were recorded for this clonotype. The chain carries TRBV6-1 and TRBJ2-5; D gene unclear. This CDR3 comprises 14 residues. Trimming removed 3 bases at V and 3 bases at J, with 11 bases between. CDR1 and CDR2 from the germline V gene are MNHNS and SASEGT. In DNA form, the CDR3 reads TGTGCCAGCAGTGACCGCTTTGCGGAAGAGACCCAGTACTTC. Translating it yields CASSDRFAEETQYF.